This T cell receptor beta chain was captured by sequencing in a study of T cell repertoires in cytomegalovirus infection. Study background: Indications came from public TCR beta signatures; they pointed to CMV infection and to a matching HLA type. Study-wide results and limits: Identification of carriers of CMV plus the relevant HLA was performed using cumulative public TCR beta family frequency. The ex vivo response showed dominance by HLA-C-restricted CMV-specific TCR beta clonotypes.

This clonotype was detected a few times. Its antigen is not identified. TCRdb called the reads again in MiXCR, with one record for every CDR3 protein. The sample lists more than 200,000 distinct CDR3 sequences; over 8% were seen once. Trimming removed 5 bases from V and 4 bases from J; junction bases left unmatched: 13. The germline V gene has CDR1 MNHEY and CDR2 SVGEGT. This CDR3 has 16 residues. The material sequenced was PBMCs. The genes are TRBV6-2 or TRBV6-3 and TRBJ2-7; TRBD1 matches at 8 bases. This TCR was recovered from a human donor in good health (CMV status not recorded). Some clones in this sample may be carry-over from other donors' samples. This CDR3 is CASSPPRDRRIYEQYF. CDR3 DNA sequence: TGTGCCAGCAGTCCTCCCCGGGACAGGAGGATATACGAGCAGTACTTC.